A single TCR beta chain is shown here with its context. Germline-derived CDR1 and CDR2 are SGHAT and FQNNGV. The CDR3 totals 13 residues. V was shortened by 2 bases and J by 9 bases, with 11 bases between the two germline ends. Clones were sequenced by immunoSEQ multiplex PCR, and TCRdb holds only the in-frame ones, with some missing. Among over 85,000 clones listed, about four fifths were seen once. This sample was taken from a study of blood T cell repertoires in COVID-19. The sample consisted of peripheral blood. The V gene is TRBV11-2, the J gene TRBJ1-5; D uncertain. The clonotype comes from a human donor in a cohort sampled during active COVID-19. CDR3 in amino acids: CASSLSPERPQHF. CDR3 coding DNA: TGTGCCAGCAGCTTATCACCCGAGAGGCCCCAGCATTTT.